This TCR beta chain stems from a study of T cells after yellow fever vaccination. The study made its TCR cDNA through 5'RACE template switching. That step introduced a universal primer site along with UMIs. TCRdb independently ran MiXCR on the 5' RACE reads; one entry per CDR3 protein. This sample carries around 600,000 distinct CDR3 sequences, approximately 13% of them seen once, and the ten largest clones take around 14%. The specimen comprised PBMCs, sampled on the day of the yellow fever booster vaccination. This clonotype originated in a man between 25 and 39 years old who received the YFV17D yellow fever vaccine.

In DNA form, the CDR3 reads TGCGCCAGCAGCCAAGATAGGGACCTGGCCAGCGGGAGCTACGAGCAGTACTTC. This codes for CASSQDRDLASGSYEQYF. This chain connects TRBV4-3 to TRBJ2-7; 8 nucleotides align to TRBD2. Germline CDR1 is LGHNA and CDR2 is YSLEER. V trimming: 0 bases; J trimming: 3 bases; junction bases outside the gene matches: 13. The CDR3 is made up of 18 amino acids.